The clone carrying this T cell receptor beta chain was picked up many times. Its antigen is unidentified. The record originates from a study of T cells after yellow fever vaccination. For TCR, cDNA came from 5'RACE template switching, which added a universal primer site and UMIs. MiXCR, run by TCRdb on the 5' RACE reads, gives a single entry per CDR3 protein. The repertoire holds fewer than 350,000 distinct CDR3 sequences, with roughly 3.5% as singletons. The study, taken as a whole, reports: High-abundance clonotypes from the bulk population could contaminate FACS-sorted repertoires. Clonotypes shared by both compartments, CD4 and CD8, made up a small share. Post-booster repertoires contained most primary-vaccination clones again (about 95% CD4, over 70% CD8).

Source: PBMCs, taken on the day of the yellow fever booster vaccination. The TCR was taken from a man between 18 and 29 years old who received the YFV17D yellow fever vaccine.

CDR3 sequence (DNA): TGCGCCAGCAGAGACAGGGCGAACACCGGGGAGCTGTTTTTT. Translated, it gives CASRDRANTGELFF. The rearrangement uses TRBV4-1 and TRBJ2-2; 7 nucleotides align to TRBD1. Losses at the gene ends were 6 bases for V and 0 bases for J; bases not matched to a gene: 1. The CDR3 has 14 residues. Germline CDR1 is MGHRA and CDR2 is YSYEKL.